These 8 T cell receptor beta chains originate from one sample sequenced in a study of CD8+ T cells in alopecia areata. Treatment given: oral pan-JAK inhibitor, 5-10 mg twice daily. Sequencing used cDNA as its template, made by extracting RNA and reverse transcribing it. Measured with immunoSEQ multiplex PCR; TCRdb has only the in-frame clones, and not every one. The table lists fewer than 250,000 clones, 40% to 45% of them singletons. The sample here was CD4+ T cells sorted from blood, taken at approximately week 37, from a patient treated with tofacitinib. Source of these receptors: a human donor with alopecia areata.

The V call is TRBV15, the J call TRBJ2-7; possibly TRBD2 for D (5 bases). V lost 5 bases and J 2 bases, leaving 10 bases between the germline ends. Per germline, CDR1 LNHNV and CDR2 YYDKDF (reference sequence). CDR3 length: 13 amino acids. As DNA, the CDR3 is TGTGCCACCAGCCTGACTATCGCCTACGAGCAGTACTTC. Its translation: CATSLTIAYEQYF.

The V call is TRBV25-1, the J call TRBJ2-7, with D possibly TRBD2 on 5 matching bases. The CDR3 length is 12 residues. V lost 4 bases to trimming and J lost 6 bases, with 10 bases between them. In germline, CDR1 is MGHDK, CDR2 SYGVNS. In nucleotides, the CDR3 is TGTGCCAGCAGTGGTAGCGCCCTCGAGCAGTACTTC. This codes for CASSGSALEQYF.

A remark on this clone: The same CDR3 is also encoded by other DNA sequences in this sample. Here the CDR3 reads CASSQGGGNYGYTF. The CDR3 DNA reads as TGCGCCAGCAGCCAAGGTGGGGGCAACTATGGCTACACCTTC. The V call is TRBV4-1, the J call TRBJ1-2; tentative D call: TRBD1 (6 bases). V gave up 1 base and J gave up 2 bases, with 8 bases separating them. CDR3 length: 14 residues. The germline V gene has CDR1 MGHRA and CDR2 YSYEKL.

The CDR3 reads CASSTTDTQYF. The CDR3 nucleotides read TGCGCCAGCAGCACTACAGATACGCAGTATTTT. The chain has TRBV10-1 and TRBJ2-3; no reliable D call. V was pared by 6 bases and J by 3 bases, with 4 bases between. CDR3 length: 11 residues. Germline lookup yields CDR1 WNHNN and CDR2 SYGVQD (reference sequence).

This clone came up a few times. Other DNA sequences in this specimen translate into the identical CDR3. V usage is TRBV29-1 and J usage is TRBJ2-5, with D maybe TRBD1 (5 bases). V was shortened by 4 bases and J by 5 bases, with 11 bases between the two germline ends. This CDR3 is 12 amino acids long. Germline V gene lookup returns CDR1 SQVTM and CDR2 ANQGSEA. CDR3 nucleotides: TGCAGCGTTGTAGGGGTCCAGGAGACCCAGTACTTC. As protein: CSVVGVQETQYF.

The rearrangement joins TRBV29-1 to TRBJ2-6; D possibly corresponds to TRBD2 (5 bases). Germline CDR1 reads SQVTM; CDR2 reads ANQGSEA. The CDR3 covers 16 residues. V lost 6 bases and J 0 bases, leaving 15 bases between the germline ends. The CDR3 DNA reads TGCAGCGTCCCTCGGGGTCAGGTCTCTGGGGCCAACGTCCTGACTTTC. This translates into CSVPRGQVSGANVLTF.

J is TRBJ2-5 and V is TRBV18, with D uncertain. Trimming cost V 1 base and J 2 bases, with 11 bases left between them. Germline V gene lookup returns CDR1 KGHSH and CDR2 LQKENI. This CDR3 comprises 15 residues. The CDR3 coding sequence is TGTGCCAGCTCACCACTGGCAGGTGGGCAAGAGACCCAGTACTTC. Protein product: CASSPLAGGQETQYF. Full variable domain (rest looked up from reference TRBV18 and TRBJ2-5): NAGVMQNPRHLVRRRGQEARLRCSPMKGHSHVYWYRQLPEEGLKFMVYLQKENIIDESGMPKERFSAEFPKEGPSILRIQQVVRGDSAAYFCASSPLAGGQETQYFGPGTRLLVL.

This clone appeared a single time. The J gene is TRBJ1-2, the V gene TRBV20-1, with 8 bases fitting TRBD1. Germline loops: CDR1 DFQATT, CDR2 SNEGSKA (reference sequence). The ends lost 6 bases at V and 14 bases at J; junction bases unmatched: 8. The CDR3 sequence is 10 residues long. In DNA form, the CDR3 reads TGCAGTGCGGGACTAGACAGGGGAACCTTC. Its protein product is CSAGLDRGTF.